This T cell receptor beta chain was sequenced for a study of chemoradiotherapy in HPV16-positive cancers. In the study overall: A couple of HPV16-positive patients' cells yielded candidate HPV-specific clones and common motifs.

Over chemoradiotherapy, repertoires were sampled more than once. Produced via immunoSEQ multiplex PCR; TCRdb's table is partial and in-frame only. The data contain about 68,000 clones, around nine tenths of them singletons. This CDR3 has 15 residues. Trimming took 1 base from V and 8 from J, leaving 16 bases between them. From germline, CDR1 is SGHRS and CDR2 YFSETQ. A note on this clone: Its antigen is unidentified.

Study conclusions and caveats: In HPV16-positive patients, HPV-responsive T-cell expansion tracked better recurrence-free survival. Candidate HPV-specific clones and E7-related TCR motifs grew in tumor during treatment.

This chain connects TRBV5-1 to TRBJ2-1, with D unresolved. The sequence came from a human donor with HPV-associated anogenital cancer. Source: blood, taken from a patient who underwent chemoradiotherapy. In DNA, the CDR3 is TGCGCCAGCAGCTTGTCCAGTCTAATAAGCGATGAGCAGTTCTTC. Translation gives CASSLSSLISDEQFF.